Shown below are 26 T cell receptor beta chains from a single sample sequenced in a study of T cell responses to AZD1222 COVID-19 vaccine. The method was immunoSEQ multiplex PCR; TCRdb's version includes in-frame clones alone and lacks a portion of them. The table lists 120,000 to 150,000 clones, roughly 90% of them singletons. The sample was peripheral blood, taken on day 0 of AZD1222 vaccination. These receptors were collected from an adult in good health.

The rearrangement links TRBV6-2 or TRBV6-3 to TRBJ1-3; unclear D gene. Trimming stripped 5 bases from V and 0 bases from J, with 11 bases between. This CDR3 region has 15 residues. The germline V gene has CDR1 MNHEY and CDR2 SVGEGT. CDR3 residues: CASSDDWSSGNTIYF. The CDR3, as DNA: TGTGCCAGCAGTGATGACTGGAGCTCTGGAAACACCATATATTTT.

The J gene is TRBJ2-2, the V gene TRBV27; 11 bases fit TRBD1. Looked up from germline, CDR1 is MNHEY and CDR2 is SMNVEV (reference sequence). V trimming: 7 bases; J trimming: 1 base; junction bases outside the gene matches: 14. The CDR3 extends over 19 amino acids. CDR3 coding DNA: TGTGCCAGCACTCCGTCCGGGACAGGGGGTTATCTGAACACCGGGGAGCTGTTTTTT. This translates into CASTPSGTGGYLNTGELFF.

As to this clone: Other DNA sequences in the sample encode the same CDR3. The chain couples TRBV7-9 to TRBJ2-1; no clear D. In germline, CDR1 is SEHNR, CDR2 FQNEAQ (reference sequence). The CDR3 loop spans 12 amino acids. The V and J ends lost 3 bases and 4 bases respectively, with 4 bases between them. CDR3 DNA sequence: TGTGCCAGCAGCTTGGGGTACAATGAGCAGTTCTTC. This codes for CASSLGYNEQFF.

The chain has TRBV21-1 and TRBJ2-7; the table's D call, TRBD2, has no DNA check behind it. TRBV21-1 is assigned pseudogene status. This CDR3 has 19 residues. In DNA, the CDR3 is TGTGCCAGCAGCAAAGCTCGGGGGACTAGCGGGAGCGGCGCCCACGAGCAGTACTTC. It yields the protein CASSKARGTSGSGAHEQYF.

The chain recombines TRBV4-2 with TRBJ1-2; D may be TRBD1 (6 bases). Between the trimmed V and J ends, which lost 3 bases and 4 bases, there was a span of 12 bases. The length of the CDR3 is 14 residues. Germline V lookup: CDR1 LGHNA, CDR2 YNFKEQ. The CDR3 is CASSQAQGIYGYTF. CDR3 coding DNA: TGTGCCAGCAGCCAGGCCCAGGGGATCTATGGCTACACCTTC.

The chain carries TRBV4-3 and TRBJ1-2, with D maybe TRBD1 (6 bases). The CDR3 loop spans 15 amino acids. V was pared by 3 bases and J by 4 bases, with 15 bases between. The germline CDR1 and CDR2 sequences are LGHNA and YSLEER. The DNA for the CDR3 is TGCGCCAGCAGCCAGACTAGAGACAGGCTCTATGGCTACACCTTC. This sequence encodes CASSQTRDRLYGYTF.

This chain joins TRBV7-8 and TRBJ1-5; weak D call: TRBD1 (5 bases). The CDR3 runs 14 residues. V was cut by 0 bases and J by 7 bases, with 10 bases left in between. Germline lookup yields CDR1 SGHVS and CDR2 FQNEAQ. In DNA form, the CDR3 reads TGTGCCAGCAGCTTAGCCAGGGTTCGGCAGCCCCAGCATTTT. This gives the protein CASSLARVRQPQHF.

The rearrangement joins TRBV5-1 to TRBJ1-1, with D perhaps matching TRBD1 (5 bases). CDR1 and CDR2 (germline): SGHRS, YFSETQ. V dropped 0 bases and J dropped 2 bases, with 11 bases sitting between them. The CDR3 spans 15 residues. The CDR3 sequence is CASSLAPGPNTEAFF. DNA of the CDR3: TGCGCCAGCAGCTTGGCCCCGGGGCCTAACACTGAAGCTTTCTTT.

The chain is built from TRBV28 and TRBJ2-5; 7 bases map to TRBD1. The trim removed 5 bases at V and 4 bases at J, leaving 16 bases unmatched. The CDR3 runs to 17 residues. CDR1 and CDR2 from the germline V gene are MDHEN and SYDVKM. This CDR3 is CASSEPGLPRTGETQYF. In nucleotides, the CDR3 is TGTGCCAGCAGTGAGCCGGGCCTTCCGAGGACAGGAGAGACCCAGTACTTC.

This sequence joins TRBV18 and TRBJ2-7; the D gene is possibly TRBD1 (6 bases). Germline V CDR1 and CDR2: KGHSH, LQKENI. With 6 bases removed from V and 1 base from J, the gap between germline ends came to 19 bases. The CDR3 is 16 residues long. The CDR3: CASSTLDIQGSYEQYF. CDR3 DNA sequence: TGTGCCAGCTCGACGTTGGATATACAGGGATCCTACGAGCAGTACTTC.

The genes are TRBV6-5 and TRBJ1-2; 7 bases are a match to TRBD1. The CDR3 loop spans 13 amino acids. Losses at the gene ends were 6 bases for V and 8 bases for J; bases not matched to a gene: 9. Germline CDR1 reads MNHEY; CDR2 reads SVGAGI. The DNA for the CDR3 is TGTGCCAGCAGCGTGGGACAGCAGCTGGGCTACACCTTC. Amino acid sequence: CASSVGQQLGYTF.

The chain employs TRBV3-1 (or the pseudogene TRBV3-2) and TRBJ1-2; 7 nucleotides match TRBD1. V was clipped by 2 bases and J by 1 base; unmatched bases: 4. CDR3 length equals 15 residues. Germline V gives CDR1 LGHDT, CDR2 YNNKEL (reference sequence). The CDR3 loop reads CASSQTRDSNYGYTF. CDR3 DNA sequence: TGTGCCAGCAGCCAAACCCGGGACAGTAACTATGGCTACACCTTC.

J is TRBJ1-1 and V is TRBV5-1; no definite D call. The CDR3 extends over 12 amino acids. The ends were cut back, 6 bases at V and 0 bases at J, with 6 bases in the middle. Germline V gene data show CDR1 as SGHRS and CDR2 as YFSETQ. CDR3 in DNA: TGCGCCAGCAACTCGGTGAACACTGAAGCTTTCTTT. Encoded protein: CASNSVNTEAFF.

The chain couples TRBV2 to TRBJ2-7; weak D call: TRBD1 (6 bases). The CDR3 runs 14 residues. V shed 5 bases and J shed 3 bases, with 14 bases lying between them. Germline CDR1 reads SNHLY; CDR2 reads FYNNEI. The CDR3 nucleotides are TGTGCCAGCAGTTCTCCCGGGACAAACTACGAGCAGTACTTC. It yields the protein CASSSPGTNYEQYF.

V usage is TRBV4-2 and J usage is TRBJ2-7, with D possibly matching TRBD1 (6 bases). V dropped 1 base and J dropped 3 bases, with 10 bases sitting between them. The germline V gene has CDR1 LGHNA and CDR2 YNFKEQ. CDR3 length: 14 amino acids. The CDR3 loop reads CASSQATGGYEQYF. CDR3 DNA: TGTGCCAGCAGCCAAGCGACAGGTGGCTACGAGCAGTACTTC.

This clone turned up a few times. The chain recombines TRBV11-2 with TRBJ1-2, with D maybe TRBD1 (6 bases). V was cut by 0 bases and J by 4 bases, with 15 bases left in between. Germline V CDR1 and CDR2: SGHAT, FQNNGV. CDR3 length: 16 residues. Written as DNA, the CDR3 is TGTGCCAGCAGCTTAGATTCTCGGGGGCGACGCTATGGCTACACCTTC. This codes for CASSLDSRGRRYGYTF.

The V gene is TRBV19, the J gene TRBJ2-7, with TRBD1 matching 7 bases. This CDR3 region has 15 residues. Germline assignment: CDR1 LNHDA and CDR2 SQIVND (reference sequence). V trimming: 6 bases; J trimming: 7 bases; junction bases outside the gene matches: 15. The CDR3 is CASRERDRPIGEQYF. The DNA for the CDR3 is TGTGCCAGTAGAGAAAGGGACAGACCCATCGGAGAGCAGTACTTC. The complete variable domain, with remaining parts taken from reference TRBV19 and TRBJ2-7, reads DGGITQSPKYLFRKEGQNVTLSCEQNLNHDAMYWYRQDPGQGLRLIYYSQIVNDFQKGDIAEGYSVSREKKESFPLTVTSAQKNPTAFYLCASRERDRPIGEQYFGPGTRLTVT.

The chain recombines TRBV6-5 with TRBJ1-3; 9 bases agree with TRBD1. Germline lookup yields CDR1 MNHEY and CDR2 SVGAGI. Unmatched junction bases numbered 7, after V lost 6 bases and J lost 4 bases. The CDR3 spans 15 residues. CDR3 nucleotide sequence: TGTGCCAGCAGGAGAACAGGGGGCGCAGGAAACACCATATATTTT. Encoded protein: CASRRTGGAGNTIYF.

The chain employs TRBV7-9 and TRBJ2-1, with a possible D match to TRBD2 (5 bases). V dropped 5 bases and J dropped 0 bases, with 14 bases sitting between them. Germline assignment: CDR1 SEHNR and CDR2 FQNEAQ (reference sequence). CDR3 length: 16 residues. CDR3 DNA sequence: TGTGCCAGCAGCCCAGAGGGCGGTAGCTCCTACAATGAGCAGTTCTTC. Translating it yields CASSPEGGSSYNEQFF. The variable domain in full, completed from reference TRBV7-9 and TRBJ2-1, reads DTGVSQNPRHKITKRGQNVTFRCDPISEHNRLYWYRQTLGQGPEFLTYFQNEAQLEKSRLLSDRFSAERPKGSFSTLEIQRTEQGDSAMYLCASSPEGGSSYNEQFFGPGTRLTVL.

The rearrangement joins TRBV19 to TRBJ1-6; D might be TRBD1 (6 bases). Deletions cut 6 bases from V and 6 bases from J, with 15 bases between. Germline V gene sequence: CDR1 LNHDA, CDR2 SQIVND (reference sequence). The CDR3 has 15 amino acids. The CDR3 region has the DNA TGTGCCAGTAGCGATGACAGGTTAGGTAATTCACCCCTCCACTTT. Translated, it gives CASSDDRLGNSPLHF.

The rearrangement uses TRBV7-8 and TRBJ1-5; perhaps TRBD1 as D (5 bases). Germline values: CDR1 SGHVS, CDR2 FQNEAQ. V lost 5 bases and J 5 bases, leaving 13 bases between the germline ends. The CDR3 extends over 14 amino acids. CDR3 in amino acids: CASSIRQRDQPQHF. The CDR3 DNA follows: TGTGCCAGCAGCATTAGACAGCGAGATCAGCCCCAGCATTTT.

CDR3 DNA sequence: TGTGCCAGCAGTAAGGGGATGTTGAACACTGAAGCTTTCTTT. It translates to CASSKGMLNTEAFF. The chain carries TRBV2 and TRBJ1-1, with a tentative D call TRBD1 (5 bases). The CDR3 is made up of 14 amino acids. Germline CDR1 and CDR2: SNHLY and FYNNEI. V was trimmed by 5 bases and J by 0 bases, leaving 10 bases between them.

This clone was observed a single time. The chain joins TRBV6-2 or TRBV6-3 to TRBJ2-7; 8 positions agree with TRBD1. There are 17 residues in the CDR3. Germline lookup yields CDR1 MNHEY and CDR2 SVGEGT. The V gene end was trimmed by 4 bases and the J gene end by 2 bases; junction bases not matched to a gene: 13. CDR3 in amino acids: CASSSLWTGTITYEQYF. In DNA form, the CDR3 reads TGTGCCAGCAGTTCCCTCTGGACAGGGACGATCACCTACGAGCAGTACTTC.

The CDR3 nucleotides read TGTGCCGGGACTAGCCGGGAGCTGTTTTTT. Translation: CAGTSRELFF. The chain couples TRBV7-9 to TRBJ2-2; 9 bases match TRBD2. CDR3 length: 10 amino acids. Losses at the gene ends were 11 bases for V and 9 bases for J; bases not matched to a gene: 1. CDR1 and CDR2 (germline): SEHNR, FQNEAQ (reference sequence).

The chain combines TRBV5-1 with TRBJ2-7, with D perhaps being TRBD1 or TRBD2 (5 bases each). V lost 4 bases, J lost 0 bases, and 17 bases lay in between. Germline-derived CDR1 and CDR2 are SGHRS and YFSETQ. The CDR3 is made up of 16 amino acids. This CDR3 is CASSPSGQQSSYEQYF. CDR3 in DNA: TGCGCCAGCAGCCCCTCGGGGCAACAAAGCTCCTACGAGCAGTACTTC.

The V and J genes are TRBV18 and TRBJ1-2, with D hard to call. The CDR3 totals 14 residues. Trimming pared 5 bases from V and 6 bases from J, leaving 16 bases between. Germline V lookup: CDR1 KGHSH, CDR2 LQKENI. The CDR3 DNA is TGTGCCAGCTCATCGAACACAGAGAAACATGGCTACACCTTC. Translating gives CASSSNTEKHGYTF.